Listed here are 5 T cell receptor delta chains from one sample, sequenced in a study of gamma delta lymphoproliferative disorders and STAT genes. Genomic DNA from isolated PBMCs served as the sequencing template. TCRdb redid clone calling on the multiplex PCR reads using CATT. The sample consists of 1,500 to 2,000 delta-chain clones, 2.5% to 3% of them appearing once. Sequencing was performed on blood. These receptors all come from a human donor in good health.

By frequency in the sample, this clone is large. The identical CDR3 is also encoded by other nucleotide sequences in the sample. The rearrangement links TRDV1 to TRDJ1; maybe TRDD3 (7 bases). This CDR3 region has 23 residues. The V end was cut by 0 bases, the J end by 3 bases, with 35 bases between. From germline, CDR1 is TSWWSYY and CDR2 QGS. The CDR3 DNA reads TGTGCTCTTGGGGAACTAGCATCCTTCCCCCTGTACTGGGGTTTTCAGGACCCCGATAAACTCATCTTT. It yields the protein CALGELASFPLYWGFQDPDKLIF.

This clone was counted only a few times. It differs at one base from a far larger clone, so likely a read error. Other DNA sequences of this sample code for an identical CDR3. The chain is built from TRDV2 and TRDJ3, with 8 bases fitting TRDD3. This CDR3 contains 18 residues. Germline CDR1 GEAIGNYY, CDR2 EKD. CDR3 amino acids: CACDTYWGARGDTRQMFF. DNA for the CDR3: TGTGCCTGTGACACGTACTGGGGGGCGAGAGGGGACACCCGCCAGATGTTTTTC.

In this sample, this clone turned up a few times. J is TRDJ1 and V is TRDV2; TRDD3 aligns across 13 bases. CDR1 is GEAIGNYY, CDR2 EKD, per germline. V was pared by 4 bases and J by 4 bases, with 11 bases of the junction left unmatched. The CDR3 runs 17 residues. The CDR3: CACEATGGYAGGDKLIF. The CDR3 coding sequence is TGTGCCTGTGAGGCCACTGGGGGATACGCCGGGGGCGATAAACTCATCTTT.

This clone came up a few times. The protein that TCRdb holds for this DNA derives from a much larger clone and differs from the translated DNA at residue 11, which likely indicates a read error; the protein shown here is translated from the DNA. The chain uses TRDV1 and TRDJ1; 11 nucleotides agree with TRDD3. Trimming cost V 3 bases and J 6 bases; bases outside gene matches: 6. Looked up from germline, CDR1 is TSWWSYY and CDR2 is QGS. This CDR3 region has 15 residues. CDR3 coding DNA: TGTGCTCTTGGGGACTTGGGGGATACGCTTAATAAACTCATCTTT. Translation gives CALGDLGDTLNKLIF.

A remark on this clone: The TCRdb protein, from a much larger clone, departs from this DNA's translation at residue 12, likely by read error; the protein shown derives from the DNA. This rearrangement joins TRDV2 to TRDJ1; 9 nucleotides line up with TRDD3. After removal of 2 bases from V and 3 bases from J, the junction contained 12 bases not matched to a gene. Germline lookup yields CDR1 GEAIGNYY and CDR2 EKD. The CDR3 runs 17 residues. The CDR3 reads CACDIMGGIPYADKLIF. The CDR3 DNA reads TGTGCCTGTGACATCATGGGGGGGATACCGTACGCCGATAAACTCATCTTT.